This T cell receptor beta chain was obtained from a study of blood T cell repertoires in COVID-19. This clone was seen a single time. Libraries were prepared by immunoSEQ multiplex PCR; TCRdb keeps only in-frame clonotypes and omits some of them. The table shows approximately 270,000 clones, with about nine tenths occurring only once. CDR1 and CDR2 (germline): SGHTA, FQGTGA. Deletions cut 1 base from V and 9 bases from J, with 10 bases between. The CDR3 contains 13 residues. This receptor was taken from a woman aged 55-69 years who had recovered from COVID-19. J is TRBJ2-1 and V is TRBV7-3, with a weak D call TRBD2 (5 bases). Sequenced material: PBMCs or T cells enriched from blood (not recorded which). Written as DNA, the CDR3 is TGTGCCAGCAGCTTAAAACGGGAAGGTGAGCAGTTCTTC. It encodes CASSLKREGEQFF.